These T cell receptor beta chains were read from a single sample in a study of post-analysis software for immune sequencing data. TCRdb reprocessed the PCR reads via MiXCR and lists one record per CDR3 protein. The sample carries approximately 160,000 distinct CDR3 sequences, around 28% recorded once. Sequencing was carried out using blood. Receptor source: a girl between 10 and 17 years old with multiple sclerosis. The CDR3 runs from the conserved cysteine through the conserved F or W. The D gene is left open where the match is weak. Not all rows give a size; the values are once, few, many and, for expanded clones, a class.

V gene	D gene	clone size	J gene	CDR3 DNA	CDR3 protein
TRBV28	.	few	TRBJ2-7	TGTGCCAGCATCTCCGGGACGGTCTACGAGCAGTACTTC	CASISGTVYEQYF
TRBV2	.	.	TRBJ2-2	TGTGCCAGCCGGGCGGTAGACACCGGGGAGCTGTTTTTT	CASRAVDTGELFF
TRBV29-1	.	many	TRBJ2-7	TGCAGCGTTGTAATGGAGTACGAGCAGTACTTC	CSVVMEYEQYF
TRBV20-1	.	many	TRBJ2-7	TGCAGTGCTAGGGGATCCTCGAACTACGAGCAGTACTTC	CSARGSSNYEQYF
TRBV5-1	.	few	TRBJ2-2	TGCGCCAGCAGCTTGGGGAGTAGCGGATACACCGGGGAGCTGTTTTTT	CASSLGSSGYTGELFF
TRBV20-1	.	.	TRBJ2-4	TGCAGTGCTATCACGGACAGCGCCAAAAACATTCAGTACTTC	CSAITDSAKNIQYF
TRBV10-3	.	.	TRBJ2-3	TGTGCCATCAGTGAGCCCTCGGCGGTCACAGATACGCAGTATTTT	CAISEPSAVTDTQYF
TRBV20-1	.	many	TRBJ2-1	TGCAGTGCTAGGGCGGGGTTCTACAATGAGCAGTTCTTC	CSARAGFYNEQFF
TRBV18	.	many	TRBJ2-7	TGTGCCACCACAGACAGCTCCTACGAGCAGTACTTC	CATTDSSYEQYF
TRBV7-2	.	.	TRBJ2-4	TGTGCCAGCAGCAATTATGCCGCCCGACTAGCCAAAAACATTCAGTACTTC	CASSNYAARLAKNIQYF
TRBV5-5	.	.	TRBJ1-5	TGTGCCAGCAGCTTTGACGGTAGCAATCAGCCCCAGCATTTT	CASSFDGSNQPQHF
TRBV6-4	TRBD2	.	TRBJ2-1	TGTGCCAGCAGCAGCGGGAGGGCCATTGATGAGCAGTTCTTC	CASSSGRAIDEQFF
TRBV7-2	TRBD1	many	TRBJ2-5	TGTGCCAGCAGCCGACGCACCGCAGGGGGCGGAGAGACCCAGTACTTC	CASSRRTAGGGETQYF
TRBV20-1	.	few	TRBJ1-2	TGCAGTGTGGGGGAATCCACCTTC	CSVGESTF
TRBV9	.	few	TRBJ1-1	TGTGCCTGCTCCAGGGCCTTGGACACTGAAGCTTTCTTT	CACSRALDTEAFF
TRBV4-1	TRBD1	few	TRBJ1-6	TGCGCCAGCAGCGGCGACCGGGACAGGGATTCACCCCTCCACTTT	CASSGDRDRDSPLHF
TRBV12-5	.	.	TRBJ2-1	TGTGCTAGTGGACTGGACAGGGCGGGAGGGAATGAGCAGTTCTTC	CASGLDRAGGNEQFF
TRBV11-2	TRBD1	.	TRBJ2-5	TGTGCCAGCAGCCCGGGGACAGGGGGCTTTTCTTCGGACAATGAGCAGTACTTC	CASSPGTGGFSSDNEQYF
TRBV28	.	.	TRBJ1-5	TGTGCCACCTATCGCCCCGGTTTCAATCAGCCCCAGCATTTT	CATYRPGFNQPQHF
TRBV7-6	TRBD1	few	TRBJ1-4	TGTGCCAGCAGCTTAGGTCCACAGGGGAGGAGTGAAAAACTGTTTTTT	CASSLGPQGRSEKLFF
TRBV11-2	TRBD2	.	TRBJ2-7	TGTCCCAGCAGCGGGGGCCGGGACCTAGGCTACGAGCAGTACTTC	CPSSGGRDLGYEQYF
TRBV29-1	.	many	TRBJ2-1	TGCAGCGTTCTGGAGATCAACAATGAGCAGTTCTTC	CSVLEINNEQFF
TRBV19	.	many	TRBJ1-2	TGTGCCAGTACAAACGACAGCTATGGCTACACCTTC	CASTNDSYGYTF
TRBV29-1	TRBD2	many	TRBJ2-5	TGCAGCGGGAGTTATGCTAGCGGGAGTGGGGAGACCCAGTACTTC	CSGSYASGSGETQYF
TRBV9	.	.	TRBJ2-2	TGTGCCAGCAACACTGGACAGAGCACCGGGGAGCTGTTTTTT	CASNTGQSTGELFF
TRBV12-3/TRBV12-4	TRBD1	.	TRBJ2-7	TGTGCCAGCAGTTCCCAGGACAGGGATAACTCCTACGAGCAGTACTTC	CASSSQDRDNSYEQYF
TRBV18	TRBD1	few	TRBJ2-5	TGTGCCAGCTCACCAGGGACAGGGACGAAAGAGACCCAGTACTTC	CASSPGTGTKETQYF
TRBV3-1	.	many	TRBJ2-1	TGTGCCAGCAGTATCAGGGAAAATGAGCAGTTCTTC	CASSIRENEQFF
TRBV24-1	.	many	TRBJ2-6	TGTGCCACCAGCGAAAGGGCTGGGGCCAACGTCCTGACTTTC	CATSERAGANVLTF
TRBV6-5	TRBD1	many	TRBJ2-3	TGTGCCAGCAGCCAACCGGGACAGATGATGGATACGCAGTATTTT	CASSQPGQMMDTQYF
TRBV6-5	.	.	TRBJ2-1	TGTGCCAGCAGTTACGGGCCCCTGTACAATGAGCAGTTCTTC	CASSYGPLYNEQFF